This TCR beta chain was sequenced in a study of T cells in Graves' hyperthyroidism and ophthalmopathy. CDR1 is LNHDA, CDR2 SQIVND, per germline (reference sequence). The CDR3 length is 15 residues. V lost 7 bases and J lost 0, with 12 bases in between. Patients aged 18 to 65 had newly diagnosed hyperthyroidism that had lasted under 2 months. Clinical symptoms, serum thyroxine, TRAb, thyroid ultrasound and orbital computed tomography established diagnosis. The authors obtained PBMCs from over 8.5 ml of fresh peripheral blood. TCR beta CDR3 sequences were amplified from RNA transcripts. First-round RT-PCR of the TCR CDR3 relied on the HTBI primer set. Using its own MiXCR run on the multiplex PCR reads, TCRdb lists one record per CDR3 protein. The sample yields some 270,000 distinct CDR3 sequences, roughly 15% seen once.

Sequencing input: blood. This receptor was obtained from a woman aged 40 to 50 with Graves' hyperthyroidism. The J gene is TRBJ1-4, the V gene TRBV19; the D is unclear. The DNA of the CDR3 is TGTGCCAGTAATTCGGGCGCTGCAACTAATGAAAAACTGTTTTTT. Its translation: CASNSGAATNEKLFF.